The rows below give T cell receptor beta chains drawn from one sample of a study of T cell changes during pregnancy in multiple sclerosis. Some clones are missing from TCRdb's copy, which holds only in-frame ones; the method was immunoSEQ multiplex PCR. The table shows 75,000 to 95,000 clones, with approximately 90% occurring only once. Sequencing used peripheral blood, obtained in the first trimester of pregnancy. These TCRs come from a female donor in good health, enrolled as a control in a pregnancy study. CDR3s include the opening cysteine and the closing phenylalanine or tryptophan. The D gene is left open where the match is weak. The listing skips clone size in some rows; elsewhere it reads once, few, many or a size class.

TRBJ1-5,TRBV6-5,NA,TRBD1,TGTGCCAGCAGCGAAGGACAGGGCAATCAGCCCCAGCATTTT,CASSEGQGNQPQHF
TRBJ2-4,TRBV19,NA,NA,TGTGCCAGTAGTACCACGGACAGACTAGCCAAAAACATTCAGTACTTC,CASSTTDRLAKNIQYF
TRBJ1-6,TRBV7-6,NA,NA,TGTGCCAGCAGCCCCTCCAGGTCACAGGCCCCTCATTCACCCCTCCACTTT,CASSPSRSQAPHSPLHF
TRBJ2-3,TRBV18,NA,TRBD2,TGTGCCAGCTCACCCCAGAGAGGCGGGGGGGGTACGGATACGCAGTATTTT,CASSPQRGGGGTDTQYF
TRBJ2-7,TRBV4-1,NA,TRBD1,TGCGCCAGCAGCCAAGTACAGGGGCCCTACGAGCAGTACTTC,CASSQVQGPYEQYF
TRBJ1-6,TRBV9,NA,NA,TGTGCCAGCAGCGTAGATCGTAGGGAGGCACCCCTCCACTTT,CASSVDRREAPLHF
TRBJ2-3,TRBV9,NA,NA,TGTGCCAGCAGCGCACCGGGCCCTTCCGGGAGAGATACGCAGTATTTT,CASSAPGPSGRDTQYF
TRBJ1-2,TRBV19,NA,NA,TGTGCCAGTAGTCCTGGAGGGTATGGCTACACCTTC,CASSPGGYGYTF
TRBJ2-5,TRBV5-6,NA,TRBD2,TGTGCCAGCAGCCCCGGGGGGGAAGGGGAAGAGACCCAGTACTTC,CASSPGGEGEETQYF
TRBJ2-3,TRBV11-3,once,TRBD2,TGTGCCAGCAGCCCAAGGGCGGGGGGGCCGGGTACGCAGTATTTT,CASSPRAGGPGTQYF
TRBJ1-1,TRBV28,NA,NA,TGTGCCAGCAGCCTATTCCAGGGCTTTCGTGTCGAAGCTTTCTTT,CASSLFQGFRVEAFF
TRBJ1-4,TRBV9,once,NA,TGTGCCAGCGGTACAGGGAAGGTCCGCGAAAAACTGTTTTTT,CASGTGKVREKLFF
TRBJ1-2,TRBV30,NA,TRBD1,TGTGCCTGGAAGGGACAGGCAGGCTACACCTTC,CAWKGQAGYTF
TRBJ2-7,TRBV14,NA,TRBD1,TGTGCCAGCAGCCGGGGGGACAGGGCTGCGCAGTACTTC,CASSRGDRAAQYF
TRBJ1-4,TRBV2,NA,NA,TGTGCCAGCAGTGTTGGGGGGGCGGCTAATGAAAAACTGTTTTTT,CASSVGGAANEKLFF
TRBJ2-7,TRBV6-5,NA,NA,TGTGCCAGCAGTTACGGGGCATACTCCTACGAGCAGTACTTC,CASSYGAYSYEQYF
TRBJ1-1,TRBV7-9,NA,NA,TGTGCCAGCAGCTTAGCAGGCGGTCGTGGTGAAGCTTTCTTT,CASSLAGGRGEAFF
TRBJ2-7,TRBV6-1,few,NA,TGTGCCAGCAGTGAAGTAGGAGGGTCCGAGCAGTACTTC,CASSEVGGSEQYF
TRBJ1-1,TRBV6-5,few,NA,TGTGCCAGCAGTTACGGAGGGCGCGGCACTGAAGCTTTCTTT,CASSYGGRGTEAFF
TRBJ2-3,TRBV28,NA,TRBD1,TGTGCCAGCAGTGCCGGGACAGGAGGTACAGATACGCAGTATTTT,CASSAGTGGTDTQYF
TRBJ2-3,TRBV7-2,NA,NA,TGTGCCAGCAGCCCGACGGGACTAGATACGCAGTATTTT,CASSPTGLDTQYF
TRBJ1-6,TRBV15,NA,TRBD1,TGTGCCACCAGCGGAAGGGACAGACAACGGCATTCACCCCTCCACTTT,CATSGRDRQRHSPLHF
TRBJ2-7,TRBV7-2,NA,TRBD2,TGTGCCAGCAGCTTTAGCGGGGGGGCCCCCTACGAGCAGTACTTC,CASSFSGGAPYEQYF
TRBJ2-7,TRBV10-1,NA,NA,TGCGCCAGCAGTGAGCCCGACTCAGCAGGGTGGAAAAGGGAGCAGTACTTC,CASSEPDSAGWKREQYF
TRBJ1-1,TRBV5-8,NA,NA,TGTGCCAGCAGCTTGGGGATCGGGGGGCGAACTGAAGCTTTCTTT,CASSLGIGGRTEAFF
TRBJ1-2,TRBV15,few,TRBD1,TGTGCCACCAGCAGAGATTGGACAGGGGATGTAGAGGGCTACACCTTC,CATSRDWTGDVEGYTF
TRBJ1-6,TRBV4-3,NA,NA,TGCGCCAGCAGCCAAGACGCGACAGGACGAGGCAATTCACCCCTCCACTTT,CASSQDATGRGNSPLHF
TRBJ2-1,TRBV30,NA,NA,TGTGCCTCAAGGGTAGCGTTAGAGCAGTTCTTC,CASRVALEQFF
TRBJ2-1,TRBV9,NA,TRBD2,TGTGCCAGCAGCTGGACTAGCGGGTCCTACAATGAGCAGTTCTTC,CASSWTSGSYNEQFF
TRBJ2-1,TRBV9,NA,TRBD2,TGTGCCAGCAGCGCCCTTTTGGCGGGGGGGGCAGTCAATGAGCAGTTCTTC,CASSALLAGGAVNEQFF
TRBJ1-1,TRBV7-8,NA,TRBD1,TGTGCCAGCAGCTCGGACAGGGGAGTTGAAGCTTTCTTT,CASSSDRGVEAFF
TRBJ2-1,TRBV29-1,NA,TRBD2,TGCAGCGTCCGCGGGGGGTCGAGCAATGAGCAGTTCTTC,CSVRGGSSNEQFF
TRBJ2-1,TRBV6-4,NA,NA,TGTGCCAGCAGTGACTCGTCTAGCAATGAGCAGTTCTTC,CASSDSSSNEQFF
TRBJ1-1,TRBV6-6,NA,TRBD1,TGTGCCAGCAGTAAACAGGGGGCAGGGAACACTGAAGCTTTCTTT,CASSKQGAGNTEAFF
TRBJ2-7,TRBV2,NA,TRBD2,TGTGCCAGCAGTCGGACTAGCGCCTCCTACGAGCAGTACTTC,CASSRTSASYEQYF
TRBJ2-5,TRBV2,few,TRBD2,TGTGCCACCAAAAGGGAGGGTAAGGAGACCCAGTACTTC,CATKREGKETQYF
TRBJ2-1,TRBV7-2,NA,TRBD2,TGTGCCAGCAGCTTAGAGTTAGCGGGGAAAAACAATGAGCAGTTCTTC,CASSLELAGKNNEQFF
TRBJ1-5,TRBV12-5,NA,NA,TGTGCTAGTGCGGAGGGCAATCAGCCCCAGCATTTT,CASAEGNQPQHF
TRBJ1-2,TRBV6-6,few,NA,TGTGCCAGCAGGCCCGGGGCAGGGGTGAACTATGGCTACACCTTC,CASRPGAGVNYGYTF
TRBJ1-1,TRBV27,NA,TRBD1,TGTGCCAGCAGTATCGGACAGGGAGGGACTGAAGCTTTCTTT,CASSIGQGGTEAFF
TRBJ1-4,TRBV9,once,NA,TGTGCCAGCAGCCCCCTCCGGGGGTTGGGTAATGAAAAACTGTTTTTT,CASSPLRGLGNEKLFF
TRBJ1-1,TRBV6-5,NA,TRBD1,TGTGCCAGCAGTCACCGGGACAGGGTCATGGCTTTCTTT,CASSHRDRVMAFF
TRBJ2-3,TRBV5-1,NA,TRBD2,TGCGCCAGCAGCTTGGGACTAGCGGAGCTCACAGATACGCAGTATTTT,CASSLGLAELTDTQYF
TRBJ2-3,TRBV18,NA,NA,TGTGCCAGCTCTCGTGGGGGCGTCTCGTCCACAGATACGCAGTATTTT,CASSRGGVSSTDTQYF
TRBJ1-1,TRBV19,NA,NA,TGTGCCAGTAGTATACTAGCGGGAAGCACTGAAGCTTTCTTT,CASSILAGSTEAFF
TRBJ2-7,TRBV29-1,NA,TRBD1,TGCAGCGTTCAGCGACAGGGAAGGGAGCAGTACTTC,CSVQRQGREQYF
TRBJ2-7,TRBV7-9,NA,NA,TGTGCCAGCACCCTGGGAGAGACCTACGAGCAGTACTTC,CASTLGETYEQYF
TRBJ2-5,TRBV19,NA,NA,TGTGCCAGTAGTGGGAGAGGGGGTACGGGCGAGACCCAGTACTTC,CASSGRGGTGETQYF
TRBJ1-1,TRBV11-2,once,NA,TGTGCCAGCAGCTTTGCTTTCGTTCCAAGCCCTCAGGGTGGGACTGAAGCTTTCTTT,CASSFAFVPSPQGGTEAFF
TRBJ2-3,TRBV2,NA,NA,TGTGCCAGCAGTGCGACAGGCAGTTCAGATACGCAGTATTTT,CASSATGSSDTQYF
TRBJ1-3,TRBV7-2,NA,TRBD1,TGTGCCAGCAGTCGGACAGGGCCAGGGGGAAACACCATATATTTT,CASSRTGPGGNTIYF
TRBJ1-1,TRBV20-1,once,NA,TGCAGTGTCGGGGGTCGTACTGAAGCTTTCTTT,CSVGGRTEAFF
TRBJ2-1,TRBV4-1,NA,TRBD1,TGCGCCAGCAGCCAAGATTGGACAGGGGGCCACAATGAGCAGTTCTTC,CASSQDWTGGHNEQFF
TRBJ1-2,TRBV6-4,NA,TRBD1,TGTGCCAGCAGTGAGTCGACAGGGAATACTAACTATGGCTACACCTTC,CASSESTGNTNYGYTF